This T cell receptor (beta chain) is from a study of T cells after yellow fever vaccination. The germline gives CDR1 SGDLS, CDR2 YYNGEE. The CDR3 covers 15 residues. V was trimmed by 0 bases and J by 4 bases, leaving 11 bases between them. This clonotype was seen only a few times. TCRdb passed the 5' RACE reads through MiXCR, listing each CDR3 protein once. Of about 360,000 distinct CDR3 sequences listed, roughly 6.1% were seen once; the top ten hold over 14%. The chain links TRBV9 to TRBJ2-1; D is uncertain. This receptor was taken from a man aged 25 to 45 who received the YFV17D yellow fever vaccine. Material: PBMCs, obtained 5 days after the yellow fever booster vaccination. CDR3 bases: TGTGCCAGCAGCGTAGTTTTAGTCGGATACAATGAGCAGTTCTTC. Its protein is CASSVVLVGYNEQFF.